This T cell receptor (beta chain) was observed in a study of cytomegalovirus exposure and HLA in healthy donors. Whole-study findings and limits: Links to common viral pathogens appeared, in a later analysis, for several of the most significant clusters.

With regard to this clone: Antigen: not known.

In germline, CDR1 is MNHEY, CDR2 SMNVEV (reference sequence). The CDR3 length is 13 residues. Trimming shortened V by 6 bases and J by 10 bases, and 13 bases separated the two germline ends. Primers: 60 Vbeta forward and 13 Jbeta reverse. Repertoires were generated with immunoSEQ multiplex PCR, while TCRdb's copy carries only in-frame clones and drops some. In total, the table holds about 160,000 clones. The sequence derives from a woman aged 60 to 75 in good health and CMV-seronegative. This chain links TRBV27 with TRBJ1-6; D ambiguous. The sample taken for sequencing was PBMCs. The CDR3 DNA sequence: TGTGCCAGCAGATCGACTGACTTATCACCCCTCCACTTT. This sequence encodes CASRSTDLSPLHF.